This T cell receptor beta chain was captured by sequencing in a study of cytomegalovirus exposure and HLA in healthy donors (dated by TCRdb to 2016 to 2017). Background on the whole study: An earlier analysis of some 620 of the donors reported about 260 Gb of sequence data and around 120 million unique TCR beta sequences obtained from roughly 180 million T cells. Roughly 300 gigabases of sequencing data and approximately 85 million unique TCR sequences were included in an early release covering 550 to 800 HLA-typed donors. Of the roughly 400 genotyped donors, approximately 82% fell in the genetic ancestry cluster associated with self-reported Caucasian donors. The study aimed to test whether signatures of past pathogen exposure could be identified by cataloging public T cell receptors. The study used immunosequencing to profile the T cell repertoires of approximately 630 subjects and linked those repertoires to cytomegalovirus serostatus. Along with the roughly 670-subject first cohort, a separate validation cohort of around 120 different subjects was used. To predict cytomegalovirus infection status, the study combined high-throughput TCR immunosequencing, statistical association of individual TCRs with disease status, and machine learning. To study patterns of TCR occurrence, a later analysis re-analyzed previously published TCR beta repertoires from several hundred donors and added high-resolution HLA genotyping. Rather than using new phenotypic data, the later analysis identified candidate immune exposures from TCR beta sequences and from how often those sequences occurred across donors. In an earlier analysis of several hundred of the donors, high-throughput TCR beta sequencing was used to judge whether each TCR beta V gene segment behaved as functional or pseudogenic. Donor age, sex, ethnicity and CMV serostatus were compiled alongside the repertoire data. A later genetic analysis used genome-wide SNP genotypes for about 60% of the roughly 700 donors, treating that subset as a discovery cohort. All discovery cohort repertoires had been generated using a single sequencing platform. Class I and class II HLA loci were covered by the typing at four-digit resolution. Typing coverage differed by locus: A, B, C, DRB1 and DQB1 were typed in about 620-640 donors, DQA1 in around 500, DPA1 in some 570, and DPB1 in 472. Because of strong linkage in the cohort, roughly five DR-DQ haplotypes were treated as single units for association and clustering. On average, about 240,000 unique TCR beta nucleotide sequences were sequenced per donor among 398 genotyped donors of the cohort, with about 19% of those sequences being non-productive. Study-wide conclusions, independent of this receptor: According to a later genetic analysis, donors in an Asian-associated ancestry cluster had fewer N-insertions in productive TCRs than the approximately 670-donor mean. The classifier was reported to diagnose cytomegalovirus status with high specificity and sensitivity in both the original and validation cohorts. Correlated functional status among segregating V segments might be attributable to linkage disequilibrium, but an unknown experimental factor could not be ruled out. A cluster of highly shared sequence variants was judged likely to be a technical artifact of the sequencing pipeline. When HLA alleles, especially DR and DQ, strongly co-occurred, TCR associations were difficult to assign to individual alleles. For the cohort, immune exposure information was limited to CMV serostatus. This cohort had only TCR beta chains sequenced, and the lack of alpha or paired-chain data limited which features could be detected. In a later analysis, TCR association rates were found to vary across HLA loci, with the most associated TCRs seen for DRB1 alleles and the fewest for HLA-C alleles. Because some donors lacked HLA typing at each locus, the association tests relied only on the typed subset. Some IMGT-functional V segments, including TRBV6-2 and TRBV6-3, could not be told apart with the 87-base-pair reads, so those segments were excluded. In vitro tests confirmed that a few of the cytomegalovirus-associated TCR beta chains recognize cytomegalovirus antigens. A later genetic analysis associated a missense DCLRE1C variant with V-gene and J-gene trimming of TCR beta chains, and an independent cohort replicated the association. The presence/absence analyses assumed that sequencing depth was roughly uniform across donors, and that assumption may not be true. Specific HLA alleles were associated with about 17,000 TCR beta sequences at a false discovery rate of 0.05 in a later analysis. Most TCR sequences were seen in very few donors, while some public TCRs were found in many individuals. It was suggested by the authors that the approach could potentially be generalized to other disease states and immunological phenotypes. In an earlier analysis of approximately 590 of the donors, most TCR beta V segments appeared in productive rearrangements about 87% or about 30% of the time, broadly matching IMGT annotations. Because counts were too low, seventeen rarely observed V segments, including chromosome 9 orphons, were left out of the earlier analysis of over 550 of the donors. Most CMV-associated TCR beta chains appeared to be HLA-restricted in a later analysis, and the HLA associations seemed to be driven largely by CMV exposure. A later analysis found that HLA-associated TCR beta chains were more clonally expanded and had lower generation probabilities than equally common non-associated chains. A further reported finding was that TCR beta sequences accurately predicted the HLA-A and HLA-B alleles for most subjects in the first cohort. A later analysis reported that several top co-occurrence clusters appeared linked to parvovirus B19, influenza, CMV and Epstein-Barr virus. In the study, some 160 TCR beta chains were listed as associated with cytomegalovirus.

Libraries were built with the immunoSEQ multiplex PCR assay. A mixture of 60 forward primers for TCR Vbeta segments and 13 reverse primers for TCR Jbeta segments was used in the multiplex PCR. The CDR3 region of rearranged TCR beta genes was amplified from genomic DNA with a multiplex PCR assay. The amplified TCR beta libraries were sequenced on the Illumina HiSeq System as 87-base-pair reads. Regarding the original processing steps: A later analysis counted about 80 million unique TCR beta chains across the 666 repertoires, and approximately 11 million of these chains were shared by at least two donors. Raw reads were error-corrected and collapsed into unique sequences with a nearest-neighbor algorithm that merged closely related sequences to remove PCR and sequencing errors. V, D and J gene segments were assigned by aligning CDR3 sequences to IMGT reference sequences. For a sequence to be retained, a match of at least six nucleotides to both a V gene segment and a J gene segment was required. Rearrangements were classified as productive when the CDR3 lacked stop codons and remained in frame with V and J, and all other rearrangements were classified as non-productive. Following IMGT convention, CDR3 was defined as the stretch from the second conserved V-encoded cysteine up to the conserved J-encoded phenylalanine. Sequences without an unambiguous match to a single V gene segment were excluded from the earlier analysis of several hundred of the donors. An earlier analysis of 587 of the donors classified V segments as functional when productive rearrangements were above 56.7% and as segregating when the standard deviation between donors was above 5%. A statistical classification framework was developed to diagnose cytomegalovirus status using the catalog of TCR beta chain sequences. In a later analysis, TCR nucleotide sequences were compared against IMGT/GENE-DB human TR gene sequences so that V and J genes could be assigned. In a later analysis, CDR3 sequences and most-parsimonious VDJ recombination scenarios were assigned using the TCRdist pipeline. In a later analysis, every TCR beta chain was defined by the combination of its CDR3 amino acid sequence and its V-gene family, and reads without a unique V-gene family were dropped. In a later analysis, some 600 highly shared, low-generation-probability nucleotide sequences were removed to address suspected cross-contamination and a sequencing artifact. A later analysis calculated a clonal expansion index for each public chain from normalized within-repertoire ranks of inferred template counts. In a later analysis, generation probabilities were computed with a VDJ recombination model fitted to out-of-frame rearrangements, and the resulting probabilities were checked against IGoR. A later analysis scored TCR-TCR, TCR-HLA and TCR-CMV co-occurrence with hypergeometric tests, applying a repertoire-size bias correction to TCR pairs. False discovery rates were estimated in a later analysis by permuting HLA or CMV assignments 20 times. In a later analysis, co-occurring TCRs were grouped using DBSCAN, with TCRdist sequence similarity added in when clustering inside HLA-allele-positive subsets. Co-occurrence clustering excluded repertoires with fewer than 30,000 or more than 120,000 public chains, plus five with anomalous nucleotide sharing. The table comes from immuneACCESS by way of TCRdb, which keeps in-frame sequences with V and J called. Part of the clones is missing from these tables; in studies checked, under half for an unresolved V gene and the rest for unknown reasons. V and J calls and clone size follow that table, whereas D and trimming were derived from the DNA. The sample contains 120,000 to 150,000 clones, approximately 70% of them found a single time. The top ten constitute approximately 1.6% of the sample.

The cohort was made up of approximately 700 healthy bone marrow donors. At the time of sampling, all cohort members were nominally healthy, though unrecorded immune exposures were likely present. The donor tested CMV seronegative and was one of the 352 seronegative cohort members. A peripheral blood sample was provided by each donor, and peripheral blood mononuclear cells were used for TCR beta sequencing. Genomic DNA was extracted from the blood cell samples with the Qiagen DNeasy Blood Extraction Kit. Relative to germline, V is missing 7 bases and J is missing 5 bases, with 7 bases of the junction outside any gene match. The CDR3 numbers 14 residues from cysteine through phenylalanine. The CDR3 DNA has 42 bases and is translated from base 1. CDR1 and CDR2, per the germline V gene, are SGHRS and YFSETQ. Concerning this clone: Its antigen target is currently unknown. Base qualities are not at hand, and no much larger clone is one base apart.

Sequenced: PBMCs. The sequence was obtained from a young woman in good health and CMV-seronegative. The sequence joins TRBV5-1 to TRBJ2-1, with 9 bases matching TRBD1. The bases read TGCGCCAGCTCTGGACAGGGGATACACAATGAGCAGTTCTTC. Its protein reads: CASSGQGIHNEQFF.